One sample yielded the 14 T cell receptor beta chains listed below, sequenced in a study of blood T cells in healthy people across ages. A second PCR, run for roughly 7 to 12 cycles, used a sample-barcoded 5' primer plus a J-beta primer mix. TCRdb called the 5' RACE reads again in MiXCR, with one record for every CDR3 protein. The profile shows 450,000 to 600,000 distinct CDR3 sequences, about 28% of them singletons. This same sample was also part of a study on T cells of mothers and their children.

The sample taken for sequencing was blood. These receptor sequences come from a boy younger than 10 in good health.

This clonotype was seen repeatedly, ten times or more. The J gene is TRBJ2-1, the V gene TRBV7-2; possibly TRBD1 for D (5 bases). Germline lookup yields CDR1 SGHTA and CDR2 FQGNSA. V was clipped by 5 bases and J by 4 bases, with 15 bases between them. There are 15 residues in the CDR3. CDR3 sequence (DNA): TGTGCCAGCAGCGTAGACAGTGGACCATACAATGAGCAGTTCTTC. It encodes CASSVDSGPYNEQFF.

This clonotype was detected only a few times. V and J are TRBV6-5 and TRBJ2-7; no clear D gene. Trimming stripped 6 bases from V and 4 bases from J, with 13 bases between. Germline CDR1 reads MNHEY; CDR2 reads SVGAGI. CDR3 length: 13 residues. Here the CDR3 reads CASSLGPRYEQYF. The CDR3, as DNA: TGTGCCAGCAGCCTCGGACCAAGGTACGAGCAGTACTTC.

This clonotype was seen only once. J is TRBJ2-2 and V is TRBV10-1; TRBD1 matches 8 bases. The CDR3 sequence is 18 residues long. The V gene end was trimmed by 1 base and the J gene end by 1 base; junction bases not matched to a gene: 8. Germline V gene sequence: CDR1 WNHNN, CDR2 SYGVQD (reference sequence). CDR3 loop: CASSEFPWTGKNTGELFF. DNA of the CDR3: TGCGCCAGCAGTGAGTTCCCCTGGACAGGGAAGAACACCGGGGAGCTGTTTTTT.

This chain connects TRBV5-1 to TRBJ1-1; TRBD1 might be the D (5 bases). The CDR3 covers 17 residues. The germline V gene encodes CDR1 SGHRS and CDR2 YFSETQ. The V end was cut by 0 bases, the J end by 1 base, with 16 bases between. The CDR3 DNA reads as TGCGCCAGCAGCTTGGCCGAATCGGGACCAAGGAACACTGAAGCTTTCTTT. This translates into CASSLAESGPRNTEAFF.

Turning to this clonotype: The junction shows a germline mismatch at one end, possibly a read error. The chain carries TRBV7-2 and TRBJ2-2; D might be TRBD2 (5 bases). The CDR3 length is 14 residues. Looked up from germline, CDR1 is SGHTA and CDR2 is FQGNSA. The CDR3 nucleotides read TGTGCCAGCAGCTTATCTAGGAACACCGGGGAGCTGCTTTTT. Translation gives CASSLSRNTGELLF.

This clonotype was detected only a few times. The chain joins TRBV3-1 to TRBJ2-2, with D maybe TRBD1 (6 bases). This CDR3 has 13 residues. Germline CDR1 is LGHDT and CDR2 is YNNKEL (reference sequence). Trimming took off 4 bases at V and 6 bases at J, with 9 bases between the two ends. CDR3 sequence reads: CASSLRQAGELFF. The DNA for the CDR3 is TGTGCCAGCAGCCTTAGACAGGCCGGGGAGCTGTTTTTT.

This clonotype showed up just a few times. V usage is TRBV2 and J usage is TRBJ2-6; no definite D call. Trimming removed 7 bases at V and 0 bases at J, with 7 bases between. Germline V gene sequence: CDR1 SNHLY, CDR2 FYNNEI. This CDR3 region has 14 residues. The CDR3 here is CASTRVSGANVLTF. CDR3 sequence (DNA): TGTGCCAGCACACGAGTCTCTGGGGCCAACGTCCTGACTTTC.

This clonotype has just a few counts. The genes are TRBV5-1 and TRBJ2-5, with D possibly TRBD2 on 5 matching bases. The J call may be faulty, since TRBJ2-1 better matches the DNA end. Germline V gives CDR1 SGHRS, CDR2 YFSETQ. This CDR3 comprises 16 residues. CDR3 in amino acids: CASSLAPSRDNNEQFF. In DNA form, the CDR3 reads TGCGCCAGCAGCTTGGCCCCTAGCCGTGACAACAATGAGCAGTTCTTC.

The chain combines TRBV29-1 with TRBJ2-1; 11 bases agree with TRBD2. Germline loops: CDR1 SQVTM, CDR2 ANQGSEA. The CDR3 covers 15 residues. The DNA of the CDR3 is TGCACCGGCGGACCCGTAGCGGGGGGGAACAATGAGCAGTTCTTC. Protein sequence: CTGGPVAGGNNEQFF.

The DNA of the CDR3 is TGTGCCAGCTCCGACCGGGACACTGACCAAGAGACCCAGTACTTC. Amino acids: CASSDRDTDQETQYF. J is TRBJ2-5 and V is TRBV7-9, with D perhaps TRBD1 (6 bases). The CDR3 runs to 15 residues. Germline-derived CDR1 and CDR2 are SEHNR and FQNEAQ (reference sequence). V was clipped by 8 bases and J by 0 bases, with 16 bases between them.

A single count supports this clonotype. CDR3: CASSLTGQLSYEQYF. Written as DNA, the CDR3 is TGTGCCAGCAGCTTGACGGGACAGCTTTCCTACGAGCAGTACTTC. The V and J genes are TRBV5-5 and TRBJ2-7; 7 nucleotides align to TRBD1. CDR1 is SGHKS and CDR2 is YYEKEE in the germline V gene (reference sequence). Unmatched junction bases numbered 5, after V lost 1 base and J lost 1 base. The CDR3 sequence is 15 residues long.

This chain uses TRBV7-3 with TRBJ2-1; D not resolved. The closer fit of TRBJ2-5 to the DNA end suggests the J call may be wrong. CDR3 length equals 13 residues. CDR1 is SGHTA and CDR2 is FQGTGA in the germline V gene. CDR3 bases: TGTGCCAGCAGCCGAATTAGGGAAGAGACCCAGTACTTC. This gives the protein CASSRIREETQYF.

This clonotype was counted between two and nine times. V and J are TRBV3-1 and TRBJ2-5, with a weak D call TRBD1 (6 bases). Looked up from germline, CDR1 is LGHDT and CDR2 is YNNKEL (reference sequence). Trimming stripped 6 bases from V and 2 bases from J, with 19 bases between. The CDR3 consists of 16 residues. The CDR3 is CASRPFSTGLQETQYF. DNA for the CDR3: TGTGCCAGCAGACCCTTCTCGACAGGCCTACAAGAGACCCAGTACTTC.

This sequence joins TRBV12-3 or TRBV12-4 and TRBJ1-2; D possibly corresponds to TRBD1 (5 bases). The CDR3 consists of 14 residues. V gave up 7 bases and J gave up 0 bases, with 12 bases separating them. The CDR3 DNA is TGTGCCAGCAAAGTAGACAGCGCTAACTATGGCTACACCTTC. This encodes CASKVDSANYGYTF.